The 5 T cell receptor beta chains below were found in one sample sequenced in a study of blood T cell repertoires in COVID-19. Clones were sequenced by immunoSEQ multiplex PCR, and TCRdb holds only the in-frame ones, with some missing. The sample carries more than 250,000 clones, approximately 85% recorded once. The specimen sequenced was peripheral blood. The receptors stem from a man aged 45-60 years with active or convalescent COVID-19.

The chain links TRBV27 to TRBJ2-1, with TRBD2 matching 15 bases. The V gene's germline CDR1 is MNHEY and CDR2 SMNVEV (reference sequence). The junction had 4 bases not matched to a gene; V was cut back by 4 bases and J by 9 bases. The CDR3 spans 15 residues. CDR3 protein: CASSSGLAGGGEQFF. The CDR3 DNA sequence: TGTGCCAGCAGTTCCGGACTAGCGGGAGGGGGTGAGCAGTTCTTC.

J is TRBJ1-2 and V is TRBV5-6; 7 nucleotides line up with TRBD1. Trimming at V came to 0 bases and at J to 2 bases, leaving 4 bases not matched to a gene. Germline V gives CDR1 SGHDT, CDR2 YYEEEE. There are 15 residues in the CDR3. CDR3 coding DNA: TGTGCCAGCAGCTTGGGGACAGGAGGGAACTATGGCTACACCTTC. Residues: CASSLGTGGNYGYTF.

The J gene is TRBJ2-1, the V gene TRBV24-1; 8 positions agree with TRBD1. Germline V CDR1 and CDR2: KGHDR, SFDVKD. The V and J ends lost 4 bases and 7 bases, in that order; junction bases with no gene match: 14. The CDR3 is made up of 17 amino acids. CDR3 residues: CATSDRTGSPFRNEQFF. The CDR3 coding sequence is TGTGCCACCAGTGACCGGACAGGGAGCCCATTTCGAAATGAGCAGTTCTTC.

V and J are TRBV3-1 (or the pseudogene TRBV3-2) and TRBJ2-5; 8 nucleotides line up with TRBD2. The V segment lost 5 bases and the J segment 7 bases; nucleotides outside the gene matches: 12. The germline CDR1 and CDR2 sequences are LGHDT and YNNKEL (reference sequence). The CDR3 totals 15 residues. The CDR3 reads CASSSLGLVGGTQYF. For the CDR3, the DNA is TGTGCCAGCAGCTCCCTGGGACTAGTAGGGGGGACCCAGTACTTC.

The CDR3 region is CASSPGAGGNTEAFF. In nucleotides, the CDR3 is TGTGCCAGCAGCCCGGGGGCAGGGGGAAACACTGAAGCTTTCTTT. The gene calls are TRBV6-5 and TRBJ1-1; 7 bases fit TRBD1. CDR1 and CDR2 from the germline V gene are MNHEY and SVGAGI. Germline trimming cut 6 bases from V and 2 bases from J; bases unmatched to any gene: 9. The CDR3 length is 15 residues.